Listed below are T cell receptor beta chains from one sample, sequenced in a study of vaccination and CD4 T cells after COVID-19. What these receptors recognize is not known. In TCRdb, the PCR reads were re-called with MiXCR into one record per CDR3 protein. The sample lists around 20,000 distinct CDR3 sequences, approximately 51% occurring once. The sample comprised CD4+ T cells from blood, cultured in vitro. All receptors come from a human donor who had recovered from COVID-19. The CDR3 runs from the conserved cysteine through the conserved F or W. The D gene is left open where the match is weak. Clone size, where shown, is once, few, many, or a class for clones that have expanded.

clone size | J gene | V gene | D gene | CDR3 DNA | CDR3 protein
large | TRBJ1-2 | TRBV6-1 | NA | TGTGCCAGCAGTGCGCACATTGGCTACACCTTC | CASSAHIGYTF
few | TRBJ1-2 | TRBV20-1 | TRBD1 | TGCAGTGCTAGAAGACAGGGTGACTATGGCTACACCTTC | CSARRQGDYGYTF
NA | TRBJ2-1 | TRBV7-2 | NA | TGTGCCAGCAGCTTCGCGGGGAGCTCCTACAATGAGCAGTTCTTC | CASSFAGSSYNEQFF
NA | TRBJ1-1 | TRBV7-9 | TRBD1 | TGTGCCAGCAGTTACCAAAGGGGACAGGGTACTTTAGCTTTCTTT | CASSYQRGQGTLAFF
NA | TRBJ1-2 | TRBV7-8 | NA | TGTGCCAGCAGCTTAAGGGGCGGTGAAGGGCAGCGAGGCTACACCTTC | CASSLRGGEGQRGYTF
NA | TRBJ2-3 | TRBV11-2 | NA | TGTGCCAGCGGAACTAGAGCAGATACGCAGTATTTT | CASGTRADTQYF
few | TRBJ2-3 | TRBV27 | NA | TGTGCCAGTCGGGACTTACAGACAGATACGCAGTATTTT | CASRDLQTDTQYF
NA | TRBJ1-5 | TRBV9 | TRBD1 | TGTGCCAGCAGCGCCGGAGGACAGGGGTACCAGCCCCAGCATTTT | CASSAGGQGYQPQHF
few | TRBJ1-1 | TRBV19 | NA | TGTGCCAGTAGTTCGGGGGGTTCGAACACTGAAGCTTTCTTT | CASSSGGSNTEAFF
few | TRBJ2-2 | TRBV27 | TRBD2 | TGTGCCAGCAGTCTTAGCGGGAGGGTGTGGACCGGGGAGCTGTTTTTT | CASSLSGRVWTGELFF
few | TRBJ1-6 | TRBV19 | NA | TGTGCCAGTAGTGTGTACGGGACGGGGAATTCACCCCTCCACTTT | CASSVYGTGNSPLHF
NA | TRBJ2-3 | TRBV20-1 | NA | TGCAGTGCTAGAGATTACCGGGGGGCCACAGATACGCAGTATTTT | CSARDYRGATDTQYF
NA | TRBJ1-3 | TRBV6-1 | NA | TGTGCCAGCAGGACAGACTCTGGAAACACCATATATTTT | CASRTDSGNTIYF
NA | TRBJ1-1 | TRBV5-1 | TRBD1 | TGCGCCAGCAGCCCGCCGGGACAGCGTGGAACTGAAGCTTTCTTT | CASSPPGQRGTEAFF